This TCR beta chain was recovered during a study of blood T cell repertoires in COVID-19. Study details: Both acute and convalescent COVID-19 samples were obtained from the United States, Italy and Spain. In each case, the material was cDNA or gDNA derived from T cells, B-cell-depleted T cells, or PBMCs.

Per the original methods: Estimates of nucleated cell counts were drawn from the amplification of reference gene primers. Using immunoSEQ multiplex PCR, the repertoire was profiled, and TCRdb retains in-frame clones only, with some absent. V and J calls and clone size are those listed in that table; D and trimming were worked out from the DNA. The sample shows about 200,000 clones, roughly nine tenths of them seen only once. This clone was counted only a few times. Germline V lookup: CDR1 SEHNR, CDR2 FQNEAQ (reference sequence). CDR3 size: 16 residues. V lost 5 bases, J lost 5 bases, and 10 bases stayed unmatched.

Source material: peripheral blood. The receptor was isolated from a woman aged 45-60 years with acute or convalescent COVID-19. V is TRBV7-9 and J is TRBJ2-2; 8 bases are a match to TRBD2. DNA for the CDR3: TGTGCCAGCAGCGTCTCCGGGACTAGAAGGACCGGGGAGCTGTTTTTT. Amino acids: CASSVSGTRRTGELFF.